The sequence of this T cell receptor beta chain was determined in a study of OX40 agonist ivuxolimab in advanced cancers. Study-level points and caveats: Average numbers of expanded clones were greater in CD8+ T cells than in CD4+. CD4+ and CD8+ blood T cells expanded clonally by week 6 at 0.1 to 3.0 mg/kg.

The repertoire was sequenced with immunoSEQ multiplex PCR; TCRdb's copy has only in-frame clones and lacks some. The sample includes some 64,000 clones, 87% seen only once; the top ten take under 3.5%. In the case of this clone: The target antigen is unknown.

Per germline, CDR1 SEHNR and CDR2 FQNEAQ (reference sequence). Trimming took off 0 bases at V and 7 bases at J, with 15 bases between the two ends. The CDR3 consists of 15 residues. Baseline was the first blood sampling point, followed by cycle 4 day 1 and cycle 7 day 1. The specimen was CD4+ or CD8+ T cells sorted from blood, collected in a trial of the OX40 agonist ivuxolimab. The chain is built from TRBV7-9 and TRBJ1-2; D is uncertain. The sequence derives from an adult with an advanced solid tumor such as melanoma, head and neck, liver or kidney cancer. In DNA, the CDR3 is TGTGCCAGCAGCTTAGCGCAGCCGGGAGCAGGTGGCTACACCTTC. Translation: CASSLAQPGAGGYTF.